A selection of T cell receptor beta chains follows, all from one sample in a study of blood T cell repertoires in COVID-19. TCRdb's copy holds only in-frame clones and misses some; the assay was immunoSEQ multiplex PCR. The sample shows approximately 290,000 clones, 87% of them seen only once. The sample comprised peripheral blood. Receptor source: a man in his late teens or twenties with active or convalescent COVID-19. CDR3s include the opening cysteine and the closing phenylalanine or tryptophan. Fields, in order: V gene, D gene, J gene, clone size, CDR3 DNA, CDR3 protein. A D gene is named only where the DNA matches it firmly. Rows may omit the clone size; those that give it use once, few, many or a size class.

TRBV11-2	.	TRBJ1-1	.	TGTGCCAGCAGCCTAGTCATTCAACAGGGCACTGAAGCTTTCTTT	CASSLVIQQGTEAFF
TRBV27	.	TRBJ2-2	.	TGTGCCAGCAGTTTATATTCTAGCATCCCCGGGGAGCTGTTTTTT	CASSLYSSIPGELFF
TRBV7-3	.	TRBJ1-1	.	TGTGCCAGCAGCTTTAATGGGAGAAACACTGAAGCTTTCTTT	CASSFNGRNTEAFF
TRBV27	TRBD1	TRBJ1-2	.	TGTGCCAGCGGTTCTTTGACAGGGCGTGTCGGCTATGGCTACACCTTC	CASGSLTGRVGYGYTF
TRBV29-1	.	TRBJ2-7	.	TGCAGCGTTGGACGGCGGGGGCGGGCCTACGAGCAGTACTTC	CSVGRRGRAYEQYF
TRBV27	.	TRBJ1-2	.	TGTGCCAGCAGCCCGGACGGGGGCTATGGCTACACCTTC	CASSPDGGYGYTF
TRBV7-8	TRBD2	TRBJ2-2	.	TGTGCCAGCAGCATTCGGACTAGCAGAGTATCGAACACCGGGGAGCTGTTTTTT	CASSIRTSRVSNTGELFF
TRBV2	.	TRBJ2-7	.	TGTGCCAGTGAACTGGCTAGCGTCTACGAGCAGTACTTC	CASELASVYEQYF
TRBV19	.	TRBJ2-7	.	TGTGCCAGTAGCGACCGGGACAAGGGGGTCTACTTC	CASSDRDKGVYF
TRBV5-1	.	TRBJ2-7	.	TGCGCCAGCAGCTTGGGAGGCGTCCGAGGGCGGGGCTCCTACGAGCAGTACTTC	CASSLGGVRGRGSYEQYF
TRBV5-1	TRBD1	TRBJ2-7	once	TGCGCCAGCAGAAGGGACAGGGGGGTCTCCTACGAGCAGTACTTC	CASRRDRGVSYEQYF
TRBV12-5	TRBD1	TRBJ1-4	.	TGTGCTAGTGGTGTGGGACAGGGTGGGAATGAAAAACTGTTTTTT	CASGVGQGGNEKLFF
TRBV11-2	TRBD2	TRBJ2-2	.	TGTGCCAGCAGCTTAGTTGTCGCGGGGGCCGGGGAGCTGTTTTTT	CASSLVVAGAGELFF
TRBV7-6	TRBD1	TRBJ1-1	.	TGTGCCAGCAGCTCACGACAAGACAGGGTCGTTGAAGCTTTCTTT	CASSSRQDRVVEAFF
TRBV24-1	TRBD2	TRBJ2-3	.	TGTGCCACCAGTGATTTAGGCGGGAGCCCAACAGATACGCAGTATTTT	CATSDLGGSPTDTQYF
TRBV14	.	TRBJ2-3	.	TGTGCCAGCAGCCACAAGGGGGTTTATACGCAGTATTTT	CASSHKGVYTQYF
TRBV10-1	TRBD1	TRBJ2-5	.	TGCGCCAGCAGCGCCGGACAGGGAAATCAAGAGACCCAGTACTTC	CASSAGQGNQETQYF
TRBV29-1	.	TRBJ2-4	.	TGCAGCGTTGGGGCTCCGGTGGACAAAAACATTCAGTACTTC	CSVGAPVDKNIQYF
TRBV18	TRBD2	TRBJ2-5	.	TGTGCCAGCTCACTGACTAGCGTGGAGACCCAGTACTTC	CASSLTSVETQYF
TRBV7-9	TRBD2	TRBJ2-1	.	TGTGCCAGCAGCTATCTGACTAGCGGGGGGCCCAAGGATGAGCAGTTCTTC	CASSYLTSGGPKDEQFF
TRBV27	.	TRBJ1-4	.	TGTGCCAGCAGTTCTGGCGGGGGGGTTGAAAAACTGTTTTTT	CASSSGGGVEKLFF
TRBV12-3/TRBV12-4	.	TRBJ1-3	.	TGTGCCAGCAGAAACACCTCAAGAAACACCATATATTTT	CASRNTSRNTIYF
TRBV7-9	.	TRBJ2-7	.	TGTGCCAGCAGCTCCCCAGGGTCCCACGAGCAGTACTTC	CASSSPGSHEQYF
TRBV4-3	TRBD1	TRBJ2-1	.	TGCGCCAGCAGCCCATGGACAGGGGGGTGGGGGTACAATGAGCAGTTCTTC	CASSPWTGGWGYNEQFF
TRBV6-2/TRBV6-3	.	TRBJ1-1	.	TGTGCCAGCAGTTACTCACCGGACAGCCGGAACACTGAAGCTTTCTTT	CASSYSPDSRNTEAFF
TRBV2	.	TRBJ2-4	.	TGTGCCAGCAGTGAACGGTCGGGAGAAGGCAAAAACATTCAGTACTTC	CASSERSGEGKNIQYF
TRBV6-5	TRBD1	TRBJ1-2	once	TGTGCCAGCAGTTACACGACAGGGTTGGACTATGGCTACACCTTC	CASSYTTGLDYGYTF
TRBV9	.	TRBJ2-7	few	TGTGCCAGCAGCCCAACTAGCTCCCCCTACGAGCAGTACTTC	CASSPTSSPYEQYF
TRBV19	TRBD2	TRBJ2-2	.	TGTGCCAGTAGTATCTCGACTGGGGGAGGGACCGGGGAGCTGTTTTTT	CASSISTGGGTGELFF
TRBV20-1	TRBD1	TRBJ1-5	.	TGCAGTGCTAGTTTTTCCAGGGGGTATCAGCCCCAGCATTTT	CSASFSRGYQPQHF
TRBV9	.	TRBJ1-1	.	TGTGCCAGCAGCGATCTAGCCGGGCAGGACACTGAAGCTTTCTTT	CASSDLAGQDTEAFF
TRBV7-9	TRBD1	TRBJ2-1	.	TGTGCCAGCATCCCAGAGGGGACAGGGTTATACAATGAGCAGTTCTTC	CASIPEGTGLYNEQFF
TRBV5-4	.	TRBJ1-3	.	TGTGCCACCCACCCCGCGGGGCTCGGAAACACCATATATTTT	CATHPAGLGNTIYF
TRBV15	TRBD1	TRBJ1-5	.	TGTGCCACCAGCAGAGAGGTGCAGACAGGGGACCAGCCCCAGCATTTT	CATSREVQTGDQPQHF
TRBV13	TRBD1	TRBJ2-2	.	TGTGCCAGCAGCCTAACCACCGGACAGGGTCCGGATTGGACACTCACCGGGGAGCTGTTTTTT	CASSLTTGQGPDWTLTGELFF
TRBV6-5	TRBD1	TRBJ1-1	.	TGTGCCAGCACAGGGGGAGCTGAAGCTTTCTTT	CASTGGAEAFF
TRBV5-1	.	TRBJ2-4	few	TGCGCCAGCAGCCGCACTGGGACACAAAACATTCAGTACTTC	CASSRTGTQNIQYF
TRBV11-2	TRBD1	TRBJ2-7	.	TGTGCCAGCAGCCGACCGGACAGGGGAGACTACGAGCAGTACTTC	CASSRPDRGDYEQYF
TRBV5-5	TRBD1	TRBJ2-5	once	TGTGCCAGCAGCTTAGGGACAGGGAAAGAGACCCAGTACTTC	CASSLGTGKETQYF
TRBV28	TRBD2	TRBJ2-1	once	TGTGCCAGCAGAGAGCGGGGCCTCAATGAGCAGTTCTTC	CASRERGLNEQFF
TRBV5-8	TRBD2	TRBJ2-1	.	TGTGCCAGCATCGGACTAGCGGGAGACAATGAGCAGTTCTTC	CASIGLAGDNEQFF
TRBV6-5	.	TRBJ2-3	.	TGTGCCAGCAGTCCTACTAGATTGGGTGCAGATACGCAGTATTTT	CASSPTRLGADTQYF
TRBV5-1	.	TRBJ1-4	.	TGCGCCAGCAGTTCGACTCAAGAGGGTGAAAAACTGTTTTTT	CASSSTQEGEKLFF
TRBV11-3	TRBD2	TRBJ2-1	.	TGTGCCAGCAGCCACTCTTACGGGAGGGACAATGAGCAGTTCTTC	CASSHSYGRDNEQFF
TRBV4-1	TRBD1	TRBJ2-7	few	TGCGCCAGCAGCCAAGTCGGGACAGGGGGCGTTGCGCAGTACTTC	CASSQVGTGGVAQYF
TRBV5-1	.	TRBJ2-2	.	TGCGCCAGCAGCTTGTCCGGGAGGGAGCTGTTTTTT	CASSLSGRELFF
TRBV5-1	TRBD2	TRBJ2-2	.	TGCGCCAGCAGCCTAGCTCTAGCGGGAATCACCGGGGAGCTGTTTTTT	CASSLALAGITGELFF
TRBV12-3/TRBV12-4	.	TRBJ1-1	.	TGTGCCAGCAGCCGTGACAATATTGAAGCTTTCTTT	CASSRDNIEAFF
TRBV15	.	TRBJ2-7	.	TGTGCCACCAGCCTGGGGGGTAGCTCCTACGAGCAGTACTTC	CATSLGGSSYEQYF
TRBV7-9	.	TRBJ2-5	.	TGTGCCAGCAGCTTAGTAGCGATGGAGACCCAGTACTTC	CASSLVAMETQYF
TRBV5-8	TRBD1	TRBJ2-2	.	TGTGCCAGCAGCCCCCGGGACAGGGTGAACACCGGGGAGCTGTTTTTT	CASSPRDRVNTGELFF
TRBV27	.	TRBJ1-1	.	TGTGCCAGCAGTTCGAACTTGGCTGAAGCTTTCTTT	CASSSNLAEAFF
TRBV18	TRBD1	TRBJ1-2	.	TGTGCCAGCTCACCCGCACAGGGGGAGTACACCTTC	CASSPAQGEYTF
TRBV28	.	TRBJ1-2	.	TGTGCCAGCAGTTCCGGCGGAGCTAACTATGGCTACACCTTC	CASSSGGANYGYTF
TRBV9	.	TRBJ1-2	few	TGTGCCAGCAGCGTAGACATCAACTATGGCTACACCTTC	CASSVDINYGYTF
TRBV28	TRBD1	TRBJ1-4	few	TGTGCCAGCAGTTCGGAGGGACAGGCAACTAATGAAAAACTGTTTTTT	CASSSEGQATNEKLFF
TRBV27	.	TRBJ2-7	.	TGTGCCAGCAGCAGAGGTTACGAGCAGTACTTC	CASSRGYEQYF
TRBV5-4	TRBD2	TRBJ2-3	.	TGTGCCAGCAGCTTGCTTCTAGCGGGAGGTAGCACAGATACGCAGTATTTT	CASSLLLAGGSTDTQYF
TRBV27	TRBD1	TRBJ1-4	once	TGTGCCAGCAGAACCGGGACAGGGGTGGAAAAACTGTTTTTT	CASRTGTGVEKLFF
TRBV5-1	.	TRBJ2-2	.	TGCGCCAGCAGCCCAGGGGACCAGAACACCGGGGAGCTGTTTTTT	CASSPGDQNTGELFF